This T cell receptor (beta chain) originates from a study of OX40 agonist ivuxolimab in advanced cancers. Researchers took blood at baseline, on cycle 4 day 1, and on cycle 7 day 1. The repertoire was sequenced with immunoSEQ multiplex PCR; TCRdb's copy has only in-frame clones and lacks some. The data contain some 19,000 clones, around 90% of them seen just once; the ten biggest clones take up around 50%. Germline CDR1 is LGHNA and CDR2 is YNFKEQ. The CDR3 length is 15 residues. The J gene is TRBJ2-5, the V gene TRBV4-2; D is possibly TRBD1 (5 bases). The J call may be mistaken, given a closer DNA end match to TRBJ2-7. The receptor's source is an adult with an advanced solid tumor such as melanoma, head and neck, liver or kidney cancer. Source: CD4+ or CD8+ T cells sorted from blood, taken in a trial of the OX40 agonist ivuxolimab. Written as DNA, the CDR3 is TGTGCCAGCAGCCAAGAGTCGCAGGGTTCCTACGAGCAGTACTTC. Amino acids: CASSQESQGSYEQYF.